This paragraph reports one T cell receptor (beta chain). These data originate in a study of blood T cell repertoires in COVID-19. Study as a whole: From T cells, B-cell-depleted T cells, or PBMCs came the material, which was cDNA or gDNA.

As originally analysed: Amplification of reference gene primers was used by the study to estimate nucleated cell counts. The method was immunoSEQ multiplex PCR; TCRdb's version includes in-frame clones alone and lacks a portion of them. The DNA gave D and trimming, while V, J and clone size come from that table. Among roughly 100,000 clones listed, more than 85% were seen once. The CDR3 covers 15 residues. Looked up from germline, CDR1 is LNHDA and CDR2 is SQIVND (reference sequence). V trimming: 4 bases; J trimming: 4 bases; junction bases outside the gene matches: 8. V and J are TRBV19 and TRBJ2-3; 7 bases match TRBD2. Specimen: peripheral blood. The sequence derives from a man in his fifties or sixties with active or convalescent COVID-19. In nucleotides, the CDR3 is TGTGCCAGTAGTACCTTGAGGGAGGGGTCAGATACGCAGTATTTT. Protein product: CASSTLREGSDTQYF. Filled out from reference TRBV19 and TRBJ2-3, the complete variable domain reads DGGITQSPKYLFRKEGQNVTLSCEQNLNHDAMYWYRQDPGQGLRLIYYSQIVNDFQKGDIAEGYSVSREKKESFPLTVTSAQKNPTAFYLCASSTLREGSDTQYFGPGTRLTVL.